A selection of T cell receptor beta chains follows, all from one sample in a study of OX40 agonist ivuxolimab in advanced cancers. The protocol was immunoSEQ multiplex PCR, while the TCRdb copy is restricted to in-frame clones and leaves out a portion. This table has some 74,000 clones, 85% to 90% appearing once. The sequenced sample was CD4+ or CD8+ T cells sorted from blood, obtained in a trial of the OX40 agonist ivuxolimab. Receptor source: an adult with an advanced solid tumor such as melanoma, head and neck, liver or kidney cancer. CDR3s include the opening cysteine and the closing phenylalanine or tryptophan. The D gene is left open where the match is weak. Size is stated for part of the rows, as once, few or many counts, or as a class when the clone is expanded.

size | length | D | J | V | CDR3 | DNA
- | 11 | - | TRBJ1-1 | TRBV20-1 | CSASQGGRTFF | TGCAGTGCTAGTCAGGGCGGGAGGACTTTCTTT
- | 15 | - | TRBJ2-1 | TRBV4-1 | CASSPTPGHYNEQFF | TGCGCCAGCAGCCCAACACCGGGACATTACAATGAGCAGTTCTTC
- | 15 | TRBD2 | TRBJ2-1 | TRBV23-1 | CASSHGTSGSNEQFF | TGCGCCAGCAGTCACGGGACTAGCGGGAGCAATGAGCAGTTCTTC
- | 14 | TRBD1 | TRBJ2-1 | TRBV5-4 | CASSLQDRGHEQFF | TGTGCCAGCAGCTTACAGGACAGGGGACATGAGCAGTTCTTC
- | 15 | TRBD2 | TRBJ2-7 | TRBV7-2 | CASSLVGTSGSEQYF | TGTGCCAGCAGCTTAGTGGGGACTAGCGGTAGCGAGCAGTACTTC
- | 12 | TRBD1 | TRBJ1-2 | TRBV2 | CASTWDSGGYTF | TGTGCCAGCACCTGGGACAGTGGCGGCTACACCTTC
- | 14 | TRBD1 | TRBJ1-2 | TRBV6-5 | CASKPTGRDYGYTF | TGTGCCAGCAAACCGACAGGGAGAGACTATGGCTACACCTTC
few | 14 | - | TRBJ2-7 | TRBV28 | CASQGGLTSYEQYF | TGTGCCAGCCAAGGAGGTTTGACCTCCTACGAGCAGTACTTC
- | 13 | TRBD1 | TRBJ1-4 | TRBV18 | CASTGQKNEKLFF | TGTGCCAGCACGGGACAGAAGAATGAAAAACTGTTTTTT
- | 15 | - | TRBJ2-7 | TRBV9 | CASSVAPGGQYEQYF | TGTGCCAGCAGCGTAGCCCCCGGGGGGCAGTACGAGCAGTACTTC
- | 14 | - | TRBJ1-6 | TRBV18 | CASSQGQINSPLHF | TGTGCCAGCTCACAAGGACAGATAAATTCACCCCTCCACTTT
- | 16 | TRBD1 | TRBJ2-1 | TRBV12-5 | CASGLATGGPYNEQFF | TGTGCTAGTGGTCTCGCAACAGGGGGCCCCTACAATGAGCAGTTCTTC
few | 19 | - | TRBJ1-4 | TRBV19 | CASNDPQLGRQATNEKLFF | TGTGCCAGTAATGATCCCCAACTGGGAAGGCAGGCAACTAATGAAAAACTGTTTTTT
- | 15 | - | TRBJ2-3 | TRBV5-1 | CASSPGLALSDTQYF | TGCGCCAGCAGCCCGGGACTCGCTCTATCAGATACGCAGTATTTT